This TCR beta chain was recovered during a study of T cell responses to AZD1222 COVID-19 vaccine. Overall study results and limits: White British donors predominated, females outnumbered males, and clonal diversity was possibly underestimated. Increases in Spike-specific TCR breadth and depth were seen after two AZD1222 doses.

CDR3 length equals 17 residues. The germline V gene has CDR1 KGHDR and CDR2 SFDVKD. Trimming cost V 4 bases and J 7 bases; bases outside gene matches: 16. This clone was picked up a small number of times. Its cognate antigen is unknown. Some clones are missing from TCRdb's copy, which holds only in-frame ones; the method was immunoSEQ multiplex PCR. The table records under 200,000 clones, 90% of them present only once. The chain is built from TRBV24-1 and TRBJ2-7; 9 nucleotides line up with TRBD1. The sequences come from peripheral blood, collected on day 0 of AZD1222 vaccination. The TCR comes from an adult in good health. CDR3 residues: CATSDGTGTSRHREQYF. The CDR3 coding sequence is TGTGCCACCAGTGACGGGACAGGGACGAGCAGACATCGGGAGCAGTACTTC.